This section outlines one TCR beta chain sequence together with its context. Germline V lookup: CDR1 LNHDA, CDR2 SQIVND (reference sequence). The V and J ends lost 5 bases and 6 bases, in that order; junction bases with no gene match: 11. This CDR3 spans 16 amino acids. The authors amplified TCR beta CDR3 regions from RNA transcripts. HTBI-primed RT-PCR formed the first round, and a multiplex PCR formed the second. TCRdb reprocessed the multiplex PCR reads with MiXCR, giving one entry per CDR3 protein. The sample lists some 520,000 distinct CDR3 sequences, around an eighth occurring once. This sample is drawn from a study of Graves' ophthalmopathy and Graves' hyperthyroidism.

The sample comprised blood. The chain combines TRBV19 with TRBJ1-5, with 9 bases identical to TRBD1. The clonotype comes from a woman in her 30s with Graves' ophthalmopathy. The CDR3 DNA reads TGTGCCAGTAGTCGAAATGGACAGGGGATGGGTCAGCCCCAGCATTTT. Encoded protein: CASSRNGQGMGQPQHF. Looking up the rest from reference TRBV19 and TRBJ1-5 gives the full variable domain: DGGITQSPKYLFRKEGQNVTLSCEQNLNHDAMYWYRQDPGQGLRLIYYSQIVNDFQKGDIAEGYSVSREKKESFPLTVTSAQKNPTAFYLCASSRNGQGMGQPQHFGDGTRLSIL.